Following are 24 T cell receptor beta chains from one sample sequenced in a study of blood T cell repertoires in COVID-19. The table came from immunoSEQ multiplex PCR; TCRdb's copy has only in-frame clones and leaves some out. The sample contains about 59,000 clones, around 84% of which appear only once. What was sequenced was peripheral blood. These receptors all come from a man between 60 and 75 years old with acute or convalescent COVID-19.

V is TRBV9 and J is TRBJ1-6; 9 nucleotides line up with TRBD1. This CDR3 is 15 amino acids long. Looked up from germline, CDR1 is SGDLS and CDR2 is YYNGEE. J gave up 7 bases and V 1 base, and 3 bases lay outside the gene matches. CDR3 sequence: CASSVSDRGNSPLHF. The CDR3 DNA sequence: TGTGCCAGCAGCGTATCAGACAGGGGGAATTCACCCCTCCACTTT.

The J gene is TRBJ2-3, the V gene TRBV5-1; no firm D call. V lost 4 bases, J lost 6 bases, and 6 bases lay in between. This CDR3 comprises 11 residues. The germline V gene has CDR1 SGHRS and CDR2 YFSETQ. CDR3 region: CASSLEDTQYF. The DNA of the CDR3 is TGCGCCAGCAGCCTTGAGGATACGCAGTATTTT. Using reference TRBV5-1 and TRBJ2-3 for the parts outside the CDR3, the full variable domain is KAGVTQTPRYLIKTRGQQVTLSCSPISGHRSVSWYQQTPGQGLQFLFEYFSETQRNKGNFPGRFSGRQFSNSRSEMNVSTLELGDSALYLCASSLEDTQYFGPGTRLTVL.

The chain couples TRBV9 to TRBJ1-3; 10 bases line up with TRBD1. Germline lookup yields CDR1 SGDLS and CDR2 YYNGEE. This CDR3 region has 15 residues. With V trimmed by 4 bases and J by 4 bases, 5 bases remained unmatched. DNA of the CDR3: TGTGCCAGCAGCCCCCGGACAGGGGGGGGAAACACCATATATTTT. Translating it yields CASSPRTGGGNTIYF.

The chain recombines TRBV6-5 with TRBJ2-2; 9 bases fit TRBD2. The CDR3 runs 16 residues. Trimming took 2 bases from V and 9 from J; bases not matched to a gene: 10. Germline loops: CDR1 MNHEY, CDR2 SVGAGI. DNA for the CDR3: TGTGCCAGCAGTTACAGGGCTAGCGGGGCAGGATGGGAGCTGTTTTTT. Translated: CASSYRASGAGWELFF.

V gene TRBV6-1 combines with J gene TRBJ2-1; 9 nucleotides align to TRBD1. The CDR3 covers 15 residues. V was clipped by 3 bases and J by 6 bases; unmatched bases: 6. Per the germline V gene, CDR1 is MNHNS and CDR2 is SASEGT. CDR3 in DNA: TGTGCCAGCAGTGACCGGGACAGGGTAGGCAATGAGCAGTTCTTC. Protein: CASSDRDRVGNEQFF.

The chain joins TRBV19 to TRBJ2-7, with 8 positions matching TRBD1. CDR1 and CDR2 (germline): LNHDA, SQIVND (reference sequence). This CDR3 is built from 13 residues. V gave up 4 bases and J gave up 6 bases; unmatched junction bases: 5. The CDR3 DNA is TGTGCCAGTAGTACCCGGACAGGGACCGAGCAGTACTTC. Protein sequence: CASSTRTGTEQYF.

This clone was detected only a few times. The chain is built from TRBV5-4 and TRBJ1-2; D call uncertain. CDR1 SGHNT and CDR2 YYREEE come from the germline V gene (reference sequence). There are 13 residues in the CDR3. Trimming left V 1 base short and J 8 bases short, with 12 bases between. The CDR3 sequence: CASSLWTEYGYTF. The CDR3 DNA follows: TGTGCCAGCAGCTTGTGGACTGAATACGGCTACACCTTC. Full variable domain (remainder filled in from reference TRBV5-4 and TRBJ1-2): ETGVTQSPTHLIKTRGQQVTLRCSSQSGHNTVSWYQQALGQGPQFIFQYYREEENGRGNFPPRFSGLQFPNYSSELNVNALELDDSALYLCASSLWTEYGYTFGSGTRLTVV.

The gene calls are TRBV29-1 and TRBJ2-5; 8 nucleotides match TRBD1. CDR1 is SQVTM, CDR2 ANQGSEA, per germline. Trimming took 7 bases from V and 2 from J; bases not matched to a gene: 9. The CDR3 has 14 amino acids. The CDR3, as DNA: TGCAGCGCCGACAGGGGTCCGTCTCAAGAGACCCAGTACTTC. This translates into CSADRGPSQETQYF.

This clone is deemed medium-sized. The V gene is TRBV19, the J gene TRBJ2-2, with D possibly matching TRBD1 (6 bases). Germline lookup yields CDR1 LNHDA and CDR2 SQIVND (reference sequence). V lost 4 bases and J 1 base, leaving 10 bases between the germline ends. The CDR3 consists of 15 residues. CDR3 protein: CASSTSTGNTGELFF. CDR3 in DNA: TGTGCCAGTAGTACTTCGACAGGGAACACCGGGGAGCTGTTTTTT.

The chain employs TRBV30 and TRBJ2-5; TRBD2 matches 7 bases. Germline CDR1 GTSNPN, CDR2 SVGIG (reference sequence). V lost 4 bases to trimming and J lost 10 bases; unmatched junction nucleotides: 15. The CDR3 has 14 amino acids. CDR3 in amino acids: CAWNGREGPRGQYF. The DNA for the CDR3 is TGTGCCTGGAATGGGAGGGAGGGGCCAAGAGGCCAGTACTTC.

The V and J genes are TRBV25-1 and TRBJ2-5; 9 bases align to TRBD2. This CDR3 has 17 amino acids. Trimming at V came to 2 bases and at J to 2 bases, leaving 9 bases not matched to a gene. Germline CDR1 is MGHDK and CDR2 is SYGVNS. The CDR3 sequence: CASSEGGSGGNQETQYF. The CDR3, as DNA: TGTGCCAGCAGTGAAGGTGGTAGCGGGGGAAATCAAGAGACCCAGTACTTC.

This clone was detected only once. The chain has TRBV6-1 and TRBJ2-3; 7 bases line up with TRBD2. Trimming took 0 bases from V and 4 from J; bases not matched to a gene: 10. This CDR3 has 17 residues. Germline V gene lookup returns CDR1 MNHNS and CDR2 SASEGT. CDR3 amino acids: CASSEASRTRRADTQYF. The CDR3 DNA follows: TGTGCCAGCAGTGAAGCTTCCAGGACTAGGAGGGCAGATACGCAGTATTTT.

This clone was counted only a few times. The J gene is TRBJ1-1, the V gene TRBV4-2; 10 bases are a match to TRBD1. CDR1 LGHNA and CDR2 YNFKEQ come from the germline V gene. V gave up 4 bases and J gave up 4 bases; unmatched junction bases: 3. The CDR3 length is 14 residues. CDR3 nucleotide sequence: TGTGCCAGCAGCCGGACAGGGGGTAGCACTGAAGCTTTCTTT. Translating it yields CASSRTGGSTEAFF.

This chain links TRBV5-1 with TRBJ2-3, with 11 bases lining up with TRBD2. V lost 0 bases, J lost 5 bases, and 5 bases stayed unmatched. This CDR3 is built from 16 residues. Germline V lookup: CDR1 SGHRS, CDR2 YFSETQ. The CDR3 reads CASSLEGTSGVDTQYF. The CDR3 nucleotides read TGCGCCAGCAGCTTGGAGGGGACTAGCGGTGTAGATACGCAGTATTTT.

The chain uses TRBV19 and TRBJ2-4; 8 bases map to TRBD1. CDR3 size: 16 residues. In germline, CDR1 is LNHDA, CDR2 SQIVND (reference sequence). V shed 5 bases, J shed 1 base, and the junction held 7 bases outside the gene matches. This CDR3 is CASSLPGQDAKNIQYF. The CDR3 DNA reads TGTGCCAGTAGTCTCCCGGGACAGGATGCCAAAAACATTCAGTACTTC.

The chain uses TRBV7-8 and TRBJ1-5; TRBD1 matches 7 bases. Germline CDR1 SGHVS, CDR2 FQNEAQ. The CDR3 loop spans 14 amino acids. J was trimmed by 7 bases and V by 4 bases; bases with no gene match: 7. The CDR3 coding sequence is TGTGCCAGCAGCTACGACAGGGAAGAACAGCCCCAGCATTTT. Its protein product is CASSYDREEQPQHF.

The chain employs TRBV6-1 and TRBJ2-3; 13 bases align to TRBD2. V was clipped by 3 bases and J by 5 bases; unmatched bases: 2. This CDR3 contains 15 residues. Germline CDR1 is MNHNS and CDR2 is SASEGT. The CDR3, as DNA: TGTGCCAGCAGTGAGGGACTAGCGGGGCTAGATACGCAGTATTTT. Protein sequence: CASSEGLAGLDTQYF.

This chain joins TRBV6-5 and TRBJ2-7; TRBD1 matches 10 bases. Per the germline V gene, CDR1 is MNHEY and CDR2 is SVGAGI. The CDR3 covers 16 residues. Trimming at V came to 0 bases and at J to 7 bases, leaving 9 bases not matched to a gene. Here the CDR3 DNA reads TGTGCCAGCAGTTACTCGAGACCCGGGACAGGGGTAGAGCAGTACTTC. Translation: CASSYSRPGTGVEQYF.

J is TRBJ1-4 and V is TRBV4-2, with 7 bases matching TRBD1. This CDR3 is built from 12 residues. Germline-derived CDR1 and CDR2 are LGHNA and YNFKEQ. Germline trimming cut 8 bases from V and 8 bases from J; bases unmatched to any gene: 5. DNA of the CDR3: TGTGCCAGCCACAGGGGTGAGGAAAAACTGTTTTTT. Amino acid sequence: CASHRGEEKLFF.

The chain combines TRBV27 with TRBJ2-3; the D is unclear. The CDR3 loop spans 16 amino acids. Germline V gene data show CDR1 as MNHEY and CDR2 as SMNVEV (reference sequence). Trimming cost V 1 base and J 2 bases, with 13 bases left between them. The CDR3 bases are TGTGCCAGCAGTTTATGGTCAGATAAGATCACAGATACGCAGTATTTT. It is translated as CASSLWSDKITDTQYF.

The chain links TRBV6-1 to TRBJ1-2; no clear D. CDR3 length: 14 residues. Germline-derived CDR1 and CDR2 are MNHNS and SASEGT. V was trimmed by 1 base and J by 4 bases, leaving 10 bases between them. The CDR3 DNA sequence: TGTGCCAGCAGTGAAGGGACTGGACTCTATGGCTACACCTTC. It codes for CASSEGTGLYGYTF.

The V and J genes are TRBV5-1 and TRBJ1-6, with 10 bases that match TRBD1. Germline V CDR1 and CDR2: SGHRS, YFSETQ. V was pared by 0 bases and J by 9 bases, with 6 bases of the junction left unmatched. The CDR3 loop spans 16 amino acids. In DNA, the CDR3 is TGCGCCAGCAGCTTGGCTGGTGGACAGGGGGTTTCACCCCTCCACTTT. This gives the protein CASSLAGGQGVSPLHF.

The chain recombines TRBV18 with TRBJ1-2, with D tentatively TRBD1 (6 bases). CDR1 and CDR2 from the germline V gene are KGHSH and LQKENI. The CDR3 runs 15 residues. Trimming pared 5 bases from V and 0 bases from J, leaving 13 bases between. This CDR3 reads CASSSQTGPNYGYTF. DNA of the CDR3: TGTGCCAGCTCATCCCAGACAGGACCTAACTATGGCTACACCTTC.

This chain uses TRBV27 with TRBJ2-3; D call uncertain. The ends were cut back, 3 bases at V and 0 bases at J, with 10 bases in the middle. The length of the CDR3 is 15 residues. The germline gives CDR1 MNHEY, CDR2 SMNVEV (reference sequence). The CDR3 loop reads CASSFMGLSTDTQYF. CDR3 DNA sequence: TGTGCCAGCAGTTTCATGGGCCTTAGCACAGATACGCAGTATTTT.